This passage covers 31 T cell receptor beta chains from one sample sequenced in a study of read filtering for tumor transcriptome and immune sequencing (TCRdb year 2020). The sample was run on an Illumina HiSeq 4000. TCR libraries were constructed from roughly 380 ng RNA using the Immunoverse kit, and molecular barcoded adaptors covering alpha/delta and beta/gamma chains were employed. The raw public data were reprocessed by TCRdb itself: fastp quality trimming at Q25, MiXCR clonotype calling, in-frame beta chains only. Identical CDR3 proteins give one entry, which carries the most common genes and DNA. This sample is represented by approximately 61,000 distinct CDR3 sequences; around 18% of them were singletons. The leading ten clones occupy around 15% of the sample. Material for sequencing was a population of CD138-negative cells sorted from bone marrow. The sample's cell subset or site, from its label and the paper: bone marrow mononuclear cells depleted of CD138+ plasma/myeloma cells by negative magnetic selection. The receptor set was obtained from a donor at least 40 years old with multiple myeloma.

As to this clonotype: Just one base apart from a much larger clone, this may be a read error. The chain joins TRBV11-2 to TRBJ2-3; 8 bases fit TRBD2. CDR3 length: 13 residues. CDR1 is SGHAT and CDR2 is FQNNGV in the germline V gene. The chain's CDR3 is CASERTSTDAQYF. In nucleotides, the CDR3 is TGTGCCAGCGAGCGGACTAGCACAGATGCGCAGTATTTT.

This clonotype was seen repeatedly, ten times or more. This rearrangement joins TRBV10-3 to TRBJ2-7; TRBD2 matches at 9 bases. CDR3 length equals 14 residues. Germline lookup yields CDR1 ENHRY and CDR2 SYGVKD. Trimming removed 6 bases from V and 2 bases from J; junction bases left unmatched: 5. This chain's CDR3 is CAISTSGPPYEQYF. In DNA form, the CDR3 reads TGTGCCATCAGCACTAGCGGGCCCCCCTACGAGCAGTACTTC.

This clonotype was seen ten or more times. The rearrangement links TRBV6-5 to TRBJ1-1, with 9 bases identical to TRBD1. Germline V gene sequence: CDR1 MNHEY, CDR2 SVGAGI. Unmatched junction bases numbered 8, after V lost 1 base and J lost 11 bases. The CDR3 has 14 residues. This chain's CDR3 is CASSYLGQGSGAFF. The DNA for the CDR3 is TGTGCCAGCAGTTACTTAGGACAGGGGTCGGGTGCTTTCTTT.

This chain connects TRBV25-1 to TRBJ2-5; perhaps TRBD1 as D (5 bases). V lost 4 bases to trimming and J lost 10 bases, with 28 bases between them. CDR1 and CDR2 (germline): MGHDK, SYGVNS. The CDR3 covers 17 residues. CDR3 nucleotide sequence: TGTGCCAGCAGTGTGGGGCGAACAACGACCAGGCCCGTTAACCAGTACTTC. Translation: CASSVGRTTTRPVNQYF.

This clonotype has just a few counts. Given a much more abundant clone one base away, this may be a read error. The CDR3 protein is CSVEWAGSNTEAFF. The CDR3 nucleotides read TGCAGCGTTGAATGGGCAGGATCGAACACTGAAGCTTTCTTT. The V call is TRBV29-1, the J call TRBJ1-1; D call uncertain. V dropped 2 bases and J dropped 1 base, with 11 bases sitting between them. Germline V lookup: CDR1 SQVTM, CDR2 ANQGSEA. This CDR3 is 14 amino acids long.

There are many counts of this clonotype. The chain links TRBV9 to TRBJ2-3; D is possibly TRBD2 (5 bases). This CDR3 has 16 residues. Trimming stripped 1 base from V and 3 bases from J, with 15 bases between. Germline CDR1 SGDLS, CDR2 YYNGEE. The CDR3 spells CASSVYGIGQTDTQYF. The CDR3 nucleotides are TGTGCCAGCAGCGTATACGGGATTGGCCAGACAGATACGCAGTATTTT. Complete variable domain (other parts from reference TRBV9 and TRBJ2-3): DSGVTQTPKHLITATGQRVTLRCSPRSGDLSVYWYQQSLDQGLQFLIQYYNGEERAKGNILERFSAQQFPDLHSELNLSSLELGDSALYFCASSVYGIGQTDTQYFGPGTRLTVL.

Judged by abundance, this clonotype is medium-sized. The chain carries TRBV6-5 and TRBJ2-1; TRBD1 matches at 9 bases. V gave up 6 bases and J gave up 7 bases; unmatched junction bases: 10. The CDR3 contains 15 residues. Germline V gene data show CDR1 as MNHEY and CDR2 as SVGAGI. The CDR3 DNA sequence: TGTGCCAGCAGACCGGGACAGGGAATTGGTAATGAGCAGTTCTTC. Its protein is CASRPGQGIGNEQFF.

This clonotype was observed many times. CDR3 sequence: CASSFRGSGANVLTF. As DNA, the CDR3 is TGTGCCAGCAGCTTCCGGGGGTCTGGGGCCAACGTCCTGACTTTC. This chain connects TRBV5-6 to TRBJ2-6; tentative D call: TRBD2 (6 bases). The CDR3 loop spans 15 amino acids. Trimming removed 2 bases from V and 1 base from J, with 7 bases in between. From germline, CDR1 is SGHDT and CDR2 YYEEEE.

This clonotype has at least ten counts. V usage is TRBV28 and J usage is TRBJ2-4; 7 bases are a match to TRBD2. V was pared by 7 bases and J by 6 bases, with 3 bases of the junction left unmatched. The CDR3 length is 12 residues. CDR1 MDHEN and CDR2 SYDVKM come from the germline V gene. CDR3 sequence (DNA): TGTGCCAGCACGGGGGGTGGAAACATTCAGTACTTC. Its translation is CASTGGGNIQYF.

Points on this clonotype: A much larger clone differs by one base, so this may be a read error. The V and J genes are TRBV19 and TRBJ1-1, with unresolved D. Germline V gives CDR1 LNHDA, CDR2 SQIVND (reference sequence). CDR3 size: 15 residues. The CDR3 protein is CASSMEVRMNTDAFF. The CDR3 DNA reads TGTGCCAGTAGTATGGAGGTTAGGATGAACACTGACGCTTTCTTT.

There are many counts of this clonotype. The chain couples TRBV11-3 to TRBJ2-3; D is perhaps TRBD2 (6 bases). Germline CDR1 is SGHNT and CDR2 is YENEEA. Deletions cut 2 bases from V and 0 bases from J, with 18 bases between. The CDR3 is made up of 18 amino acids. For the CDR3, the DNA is TGTGCCAGCAGCTTATGGGAGGCAGCCTTTGCTAGCACAGATACGCAGTATTTT. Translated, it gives CASSLWEAAFASTDTQYF.

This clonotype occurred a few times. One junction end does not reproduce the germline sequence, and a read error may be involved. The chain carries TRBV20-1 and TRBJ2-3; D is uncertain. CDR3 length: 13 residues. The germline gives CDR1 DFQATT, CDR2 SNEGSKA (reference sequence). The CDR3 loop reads CRARFRVSDTQYF. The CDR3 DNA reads TGCAGAGCTAGATTCCGGGTTTCAGATACGCAGTATTTT.

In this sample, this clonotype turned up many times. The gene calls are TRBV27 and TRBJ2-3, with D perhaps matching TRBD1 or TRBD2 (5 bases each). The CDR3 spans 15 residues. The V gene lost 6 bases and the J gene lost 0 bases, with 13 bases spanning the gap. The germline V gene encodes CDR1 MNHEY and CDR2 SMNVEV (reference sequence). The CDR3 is CASSSRDASTDTQYF. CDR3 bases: TGTGCCAGCAGCAGCCGGGACGCTAGCACAGATACGCAGTATTTT.

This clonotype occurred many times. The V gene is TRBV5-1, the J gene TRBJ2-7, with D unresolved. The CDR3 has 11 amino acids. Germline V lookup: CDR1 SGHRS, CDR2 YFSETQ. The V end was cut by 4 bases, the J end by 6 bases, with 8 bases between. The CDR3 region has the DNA TGCGCCAGCAGCATTACGAGCGAGCAGTACTTC. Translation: CASSITSEQYF.

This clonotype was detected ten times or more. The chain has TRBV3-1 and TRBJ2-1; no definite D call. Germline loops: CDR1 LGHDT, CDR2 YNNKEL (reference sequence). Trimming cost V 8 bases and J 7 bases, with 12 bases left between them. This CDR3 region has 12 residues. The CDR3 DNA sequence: TGTGCCAGCGGAAAGGCGCAAAATGAGCAGTTCTTC. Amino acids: CASGKAQNEQFF.

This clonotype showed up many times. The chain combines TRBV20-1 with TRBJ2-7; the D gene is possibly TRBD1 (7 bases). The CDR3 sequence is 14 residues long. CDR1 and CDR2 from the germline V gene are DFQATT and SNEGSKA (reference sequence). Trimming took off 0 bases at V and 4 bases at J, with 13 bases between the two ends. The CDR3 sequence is CSARDPRGEYEQYF. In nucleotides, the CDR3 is TGCAGTGCTAGAGATCCCAGGGGGGAGTACGAGCAGTACTTC.

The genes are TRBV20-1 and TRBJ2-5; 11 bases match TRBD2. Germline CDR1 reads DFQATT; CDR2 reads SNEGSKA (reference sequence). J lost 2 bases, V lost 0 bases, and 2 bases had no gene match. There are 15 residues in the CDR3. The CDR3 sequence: CSARDGTSGQETQYF. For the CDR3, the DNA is TGCAGTGCTAGAGATGGGACTAGCGGTCAAGAGACCCAGTACTTC.

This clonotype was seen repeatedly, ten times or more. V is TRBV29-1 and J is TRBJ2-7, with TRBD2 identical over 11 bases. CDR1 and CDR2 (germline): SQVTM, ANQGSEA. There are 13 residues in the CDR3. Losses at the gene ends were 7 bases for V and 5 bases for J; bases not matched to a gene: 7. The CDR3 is CSGSLAGVHEQYF. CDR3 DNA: TGCAGCGGATCACTAGCGGGAGTTCACGAGCAGTACTTC.

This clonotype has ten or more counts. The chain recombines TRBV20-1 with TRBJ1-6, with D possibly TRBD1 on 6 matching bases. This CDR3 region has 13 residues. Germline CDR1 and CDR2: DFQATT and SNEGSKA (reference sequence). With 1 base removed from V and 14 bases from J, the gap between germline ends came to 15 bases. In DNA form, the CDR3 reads TGCAGTGCTAGAGGAAACCAGGGGAGGGCCCTCCACTTT. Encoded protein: CSARGNQGRALHF.

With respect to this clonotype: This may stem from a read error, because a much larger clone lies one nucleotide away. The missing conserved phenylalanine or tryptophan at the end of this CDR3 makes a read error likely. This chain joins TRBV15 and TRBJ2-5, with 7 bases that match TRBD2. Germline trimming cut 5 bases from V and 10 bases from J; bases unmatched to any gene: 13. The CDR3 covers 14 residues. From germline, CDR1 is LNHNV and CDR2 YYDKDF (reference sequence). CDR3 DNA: TGTGCCACCAGCTCCCGCGTGGGACTAAGTAACCAGTACTCC. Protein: CATSSRVGLSNQYS.

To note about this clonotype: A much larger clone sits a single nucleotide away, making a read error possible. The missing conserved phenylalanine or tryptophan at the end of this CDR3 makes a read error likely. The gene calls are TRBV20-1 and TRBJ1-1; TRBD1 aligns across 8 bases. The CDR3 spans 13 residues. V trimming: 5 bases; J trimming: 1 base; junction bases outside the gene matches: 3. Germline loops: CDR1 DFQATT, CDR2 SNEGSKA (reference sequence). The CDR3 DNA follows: TGCAGTGCTGACGGGACAGGGAACACTGAAGCTTTCCTT. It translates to CSADGTGNTEAFL.

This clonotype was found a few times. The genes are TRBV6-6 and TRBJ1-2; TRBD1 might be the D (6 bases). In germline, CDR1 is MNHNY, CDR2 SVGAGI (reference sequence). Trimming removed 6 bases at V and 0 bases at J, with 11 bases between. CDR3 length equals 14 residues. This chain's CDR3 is CASRVQGANYGYTF. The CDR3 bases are TGTGCCAGCAGGGTACAGGGAGCTAACTATGGCTACACCTTC.

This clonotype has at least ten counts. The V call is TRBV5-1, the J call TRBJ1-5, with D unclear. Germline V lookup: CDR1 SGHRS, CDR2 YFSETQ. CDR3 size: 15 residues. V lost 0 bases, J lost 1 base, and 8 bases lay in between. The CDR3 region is CASSLGTASNQPQHF. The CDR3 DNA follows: TGCGCCAGCAGCTTGGGGACGGCAAGCAATCAGCCCCAGCATTTT.

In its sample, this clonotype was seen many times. This CDR3 is CASSFAGQQETQYF. Here the CDR3 DNA reads TGTGCCAGCAGTTTCGCTGGACAGCAAGAGACCCAGTACTTC. The gene calls are TRBV28 and TRBJ2-5; tentative D call: TRBD1 (6 bases). The germline gives CDR1 MDHEN, CDR2 SYDVKM. This CDR3 comprises 14 residues. With 3 bases removed from V and 2 bases from J, the gap between germline ends came to 10 bases.

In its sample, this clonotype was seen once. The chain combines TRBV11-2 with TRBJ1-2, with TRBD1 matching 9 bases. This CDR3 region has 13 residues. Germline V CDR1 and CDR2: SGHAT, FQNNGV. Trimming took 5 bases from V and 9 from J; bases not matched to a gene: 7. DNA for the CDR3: TGTGCCAGCAGCCTTTTACAGGGGGCCAGCTACACCTTC. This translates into CASSLLQGASYTF.

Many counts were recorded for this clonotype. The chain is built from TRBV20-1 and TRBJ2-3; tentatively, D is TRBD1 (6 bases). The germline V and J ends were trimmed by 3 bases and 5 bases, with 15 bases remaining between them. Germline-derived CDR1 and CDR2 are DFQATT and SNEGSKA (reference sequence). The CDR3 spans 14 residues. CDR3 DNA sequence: TGCAGTGCTAGGGGGACCAGGGGAAGAGATACGCAGTATTTT. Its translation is CSARGTRGRDTQYF.

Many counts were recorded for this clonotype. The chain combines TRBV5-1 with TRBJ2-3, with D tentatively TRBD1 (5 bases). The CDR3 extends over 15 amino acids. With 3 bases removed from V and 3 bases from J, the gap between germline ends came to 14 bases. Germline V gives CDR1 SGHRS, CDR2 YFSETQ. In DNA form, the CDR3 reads TGCGCCAGCAGCTCGGTAGGAAGGGGTACAGATACGCAGTATTTT. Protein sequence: CASSSVGRGTDTQYF.

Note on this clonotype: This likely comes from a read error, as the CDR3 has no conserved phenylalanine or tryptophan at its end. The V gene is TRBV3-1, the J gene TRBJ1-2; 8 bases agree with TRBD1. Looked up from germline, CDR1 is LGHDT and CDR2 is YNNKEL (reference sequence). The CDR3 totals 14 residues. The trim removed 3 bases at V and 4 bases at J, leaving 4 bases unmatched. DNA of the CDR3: TGTGCCAGCAGCCACGACAGGGGAAGCTATGGCTACACCTCC. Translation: CASSHDRGSYGYTS.

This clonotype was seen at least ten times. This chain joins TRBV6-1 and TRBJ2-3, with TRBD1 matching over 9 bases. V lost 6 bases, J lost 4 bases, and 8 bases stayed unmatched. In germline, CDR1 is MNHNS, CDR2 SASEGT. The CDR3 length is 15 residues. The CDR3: CASSSPDRGSDTQYF. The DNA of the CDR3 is TGTGCCAGCAGCTCCCCGGACAGGGGATCAGATACGCAGTATTTT.

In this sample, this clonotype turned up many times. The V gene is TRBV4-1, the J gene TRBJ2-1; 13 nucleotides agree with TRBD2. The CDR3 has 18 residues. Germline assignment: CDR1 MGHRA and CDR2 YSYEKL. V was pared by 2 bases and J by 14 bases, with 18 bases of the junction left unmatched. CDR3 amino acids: CASSQSHRPGLAGLGEFF. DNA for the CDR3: TGCGCCAGCAGCCAAAGCCACCGACCGGGACTAGCGGGATTGGGGGAGTTCTTC.

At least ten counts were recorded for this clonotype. The CDR3 region has the DNA TGTGCCTGGCAGAGGCAAGCGAACACCGGGGAGCTGTTTTTT. This encodes CAWQRQANTGELFF. The chain carries TRBV30 and TRBJ2-2; D unresolved. Per germline, CDR1 GTSNPN and CDR2 SVGIG (reference sequence). V lost 5 bases and J lost 0, with 10 bases in between. The CDR3 is 14 residues long.